This T cell receptor beta chain came from a study of regulatory T cells in long-lasting Graves disease. Study-level background: Antithyroid drugs had been given to newly diagnosed Graves' patients for under 3 months.

V dropped 2 bases and J dropped 5 bases, with 14 bases sitting between them. The CDR3 is made up of 15 amino acids. Germline V lookup: CDR1 KGHDR, CDR2 SFDVKD. Combining iRepertoire HTBI primers with Arm-PCR of CDR3 regions, the authors built TCR beta libraries. TCRdb reprocessed the multiplex PCR reads with MiXCR, giving one entry per CDR3 protein. The table shows roughly 420,000 distinct CDR3 sequences, with about a sixth occurring only once. The time point denotes: newly diagnosed GD, antithyroid drugs for less than 3 months. PBMC RNA was the source of the TCR library. This sample also appeared in a second study, on T cells in Graves' hyperthyroidism and ophthalmopathy. That study adds: Hyperthyroidism of Graves' type that showed no ophthalmopathy progression within 18 months was stable. The HTBI set primed first-round TCR CDR3 RT-PCR.

The sequence derives from a woman between 18 and 29 years old with Graves disease. Material: peripheral blood mononuclear cells (PBMCs), obtained at new diagnosis, from a patient treated with antithyroid drugs. The V and J genes are TRBV24-1 and TRBJ1-2; no clear D gene. CDR3 nucleotide sequence: TGTGCCACCAGTGATTCCGGGAGGTGGAATTATGGCTACACCTTC. It yields the protein CATSDSGRWNYGYTF.